This T cell receptor beta chain was sequenced during a study of beta chain features in type 1 diabetes. Whole-study results and caveats: A pattern of fewer insertions and more deletions at VDJ junctions was seen in type 1 diabetes patients. There was a moderate but significant shortening of TCRB CDR3s in all four CD4+ subsets of Type 1 diabetes patients.

Heparinised blood was drawn once per donor, averaging roughly 120 mL. The V end was cut by 6 bases, the J end by 2 bases, with 11 bases between. The CDR3 runs 14 residues. Germline-derived CDR1 and CDR2 are MNHNY and SVGAGI (reference sequence). With regard to this clone: The target antigen is unknown.

TCRB transcripts that were expressed got sequenced, as all of the isolated RNA had been reverse transcribed. Naive, central memory and regulatory T cell samples yielded roughly 3.5 million reads on average. This table comes from immunoSEQ multiplex PCR, and its TCRdb copy is limited to in-frame clones, with some not included. Of 900,000 or so clones listed, around a sixth are singletons. V gene TRBV6-6 combines with J gene TRBJ1-3, with D possibly TRBD1 on 6 matching bases. Sequencing was done on a sample of naive CD4+ T cells from blood. The clonotype originates from a woman aged 18-29 years in good health. CDR3 coding DNA: TGTGCCAGCAGCTCCCCAGGGGCTGGAAACACCATATATTTT. Translated, it gives CASSSPGAGNTIYF.